This T cell receptor beta chain was captured by sequencing in a study of post-analysis software for immune sequencing data. Study-level background: The cohort encompassed relapsing-remitting, secondary progressive and progressive-relapsing multiple sclerosis disease courses. General observations from the study: When compared against controls, multiple sclerosis patients showed significantly lower normalized Chao1 diversity.

With regard to this clonotype: As yet, its antigen is unknown.

TCR beta cDNA libraries included unique molecular identifiers. TCRdb fed the PCR reads into MiXCR, producing one record per CDR3 protein. The sample includes more than 450,000 distinct CDR3 sequences, 34% seen only once; the top ten take around 5.9%. Sequenced material: blood. The TCR sequence derives from a girl younger than 18 with multiple sclerosis.

In DNA, the CDR3 is TGCAGTGCTCCGGCGGGGGGAAACACCGGGGAGCTGTTTTTT. It specifies CSAPAGGNTGELFF. The V gene is TRBV20-1, the J gene TRBJ2-2, with 8 bases lining up with TRBD2. This CDR3 has 14 amino acids. Trimming took 5 bases from V and 2 from J; bases not matched to a gene: 4. Germline V gene sequence: CDR1 DFQATT, CDR2 SNEGSKA (reference sequence).